Each of the 10 T cell receptor beta chains below was sequenced from the same sample in a study of shared clonotypes between healthy human individuals. TCRdb keeps only in-frame clones here, not all; method: immunoSEQ multiplex PCR. The sample shows more than 1.2 million clones, approximately 98.5% of them seen only once. The sample comprised naive CD4+ T cells sorted from blood. Subset specified: CD45RA+ positively selected. The receptor source for this set is a man aged 25 to 40 in good health.

The rearrangement uses TRBV5-4 and TRBJ2-3; D may be TRBD2 (6 bases). CDR1 and CDR2 (germline): SGHNT, YYREEE (reference sequence). The CDR3 is made up of 16 amino acids. Deletions cut 4 bases from V and 4 bases from J, with 19 bases between. CDR3 residues: CASSQGPMGGADTQYF. CDR3 nucleotide sequence: TGTGCCAGCAGCCAAGGGCCAATGGGAGGTGCAGATACGCAGTATTTT.

The V and J genes are TRBV18 and TRBJ2-3; D is uncertain. This CDR3 is 17 amino acids long. V lost 0 bases and J lost 2, with 15 bases in between. Germline CDR1 KGHSH, CDR2 LQKENI. The CDR3 region is CASSPPAPPRPTDTQYF. CDR3 bases: TGTGCCAGCTCACCACCGGCCCCACCTAGACCCACAGATACGCAGTATTTT.

The chain uses TRBV6-6 and TRBJ2-7; a weak D match, TRBD1 (6 bases). This CDR3 region has 14 residues. Per germline, CDR1 MNHNY and CDR2 SVGAGI (reference sequence). V was clipped by 11 bases and J by 2 bases, with 19 bases between them. CDR3 DNA: TGTGCCTGTTCTTGGGCCAGGGGAACCTACGAGCAGTACTTC. Translated: CACSWARGTYEQYF.

The chain carries TRBV15 and TRBJ2-2; no firm D call. CDR1 is LNHNV and CDR2 is YYDKDF in the germline V gene (reference sequence). CDR3 length equals 14 residues. Deletions cut 8 bases from V and 0 bases from J, with 10 bases between. This CDR3 reads CATHWAPNTGELFF. Written as DNA, the CDR3 is TGTGCCACCCACTGGGCACCGAACACCGGGGAGCTGTTTTTT.

J is TRBJ2-1 and V is TRBV2; 9 nucleotides line up with TRBD1. After removal of 7 bases from V and 5 bases from J, the junction contained 6 bases not matched to a gene. This CDR3 has 14 amino acids. Germline assignment: CDR1 SNHLY and CDR2 FYNNEI. Here the CDR3 DNA reads TGTGCCAGCACCGAGACAGGGGGTGACAATGAGCAGTTCTTC. Translation: CASTETGGDNEQFF.

The V and J genes are TRBV4-1 and TRBJ2-5; the match to TRBD2 covers 11 bases. From germline, CDR1 is MGHRA and CDR2 YSYEKL. This CDR3 has 16 amino acids. V was clipped by 0 bases and J by 5 bases; unmatched bases: 5. CDR3 loop: CASSQDTSGRYETQYF. CDR3 DNA sequence: TGCGCCAGCAGCCAAGATACTAGCGGGAGATATGAGACCCAGTACTTC.

For this clone: One end of the junction fails to match germline, which may point to a read error. The CDR3 sequence is CASGGRDF. CDR3 DNA: TGTGCCAGCGGCGGCCGGGACTTC. V gene TRBV28 combines with J gene TRBJ2-7; D is undetermined. CDR3 length equals 8 residues. Germline V lookup: CDR1 MDHEN, CDR2 SYDVKM.

A note on this clone: Other DNA sequences within the sample encode an identical CDR3. V and J are TRBV20-1 and TRBJ2-7; D gene ambiguous. The germline V gene encodes CDR1 DFQATT and CDR2 SNEGSKA (reference sequence). This CDR3 is built from 11 residues. Trimming took off 3 bases at V and 4 bases at J, with 7 bases between the two ends. The CDR3 protein is CSARTGYEQYF. DNA of the CDR3: TGCAGTGCTAGGACGGGTTACGAGCAGTACTTC.

The chain is built from TRBV4-3 and TRBJ2-5; 8 bases match TRBD1. V lost 0 bases to trimming and J lost 4 bases; unmatched junction nucleotides: 10. Per germline, CDR1 LGHNA and CDR2 YSLEER. The CDR3 sequence is 17 residues long. CDR3 coding DNA: TGCGCCAGCAGCCAAGATGAGGCAGGGGGCATTGGAGAGACCCAGTACTTC. It yields the protein CASSQDEAGGIGETQYF.

V is TRBV29-1 and J is TRBJ1-3; D uncertain. V lost 4 bases to trimming and J lost 0 bases, with 16 bases between them. This CDR3 has 16 amino acids. In germline, CDR1 is SQVTM, CDR2 ANQGSEA. The DNA of the CDR3 is TGCAGCGTTGTGCAGTCGGGAGTCCACTCTGGAAACACCATATATTTT. It specifies CSVVQSGVHSGNTIYF.